Following are 23 T cell receptor beta chains from one sample sequenced in a study of radiotherapy plus CTLA-4 blockade in lung cancer. Clones were read by immunoSEQ multiplex PCR, and TCRdb kept only the in-frame ones, dropping some. Here the sample spans approximately 98,000 clones, about 81% being singletons. The sequenced sample was peripheral blood, obtained from a patient treated with radiotherapy plus ipilimumab. The receptors come from a human donor with non-small cell lung cancer who had a partial response to radiotherapy plus ipilimumab.

This chain joins TRBV19 and TRBJ2-7; 8 bases agree with TRBD2. CDR1 and CDR2 from the germline V gene are LNHDA and SQIVND (reference sequence). This CDR3 contains 14 residues. The junction had 7 bases not matched to a gene; V was cut back by 5 bases and J by 4 bases. As DNA, the CDR3 is TGTGCCAGTAGTTCCAGCGGGAGCAGGTACGAGCAGTACTTC. Amino acids: CASSSSGSRYEQYF.

The rearrangement joins TRBV9 to TRBJ2-2, with a tentative D call TRBD2 (6 bases). The germline V gene encodes CDR1 SGDLS and CDR2 YYNGEE. The CDR3 runs to 14 residues. Trimming cost V 5 bases and J 3 bases, with 11 bases left between them. The CDR3 sequence: CASRAGLDTGELFF. In DNA, the CDR3 is TGTGCCAGCAGGGCGGGACTGGACACCGGGGAGCTGTTTTTT.

CDR3 DNA sequence: TGTGCCAGCAGCTCGGCCGGGACAGGGTACACCGGGGAGCTGTTTTTT. This sequence encodes CASSSAGTGYTGELFF. The rearrangement uses TRBV5-4 and TRBJ2-2; 9 nucleotides match TRBD1. Unmatched junction bases numbered 6, after V lost 3 bases and J lost 3 bases. CDR3 length: 16 amino acids. Germline V lookup: CDR1 SGHNT, CDR2 YYREEE (reference sequence).

J is TRBJ2-3 and V is TRBV7-9; 8 bases fit TRBD2. Germline V gives CDR1 SEHNR, CDR2 FQNEAQ (reference sequence). The CDR3 runs to 13 residues. The trim removed 11 bases at V and 3 bases at J, leaving 7 bases unmatched. The CDR3 region has the DNA TGTGCCGGCCAGCGGGAGCGGACAGATACGCAGTATTTT. It is translated as CAGQRERTDTQYF.

The chain employs TRBV5-6 and TRBJ1-5, with 7 bases lining up with TRBD1. Germline loops: CDR1 SGHDT, CDR2 YYEEEE. This CDR3 contains 15 residues. V lost 0 bases to trimming and J lost 6 bases; unmatched junction nucleotides: 6. CDR3 nucleotide sequence: TGTGCCAGCAGCTTGGGGGGACAGAGACCTCAGCCCCAGCATTTT. Translated: CASSLGGQRPQPQHF.

This clone was picked up one time. This chain uses TRBV28 with TRBJ2-7; perhaps TRBD1 as D (6 bases). CDR3 size: 13 residues. Germline loops: CDR1 MDHEN, CDR2 SYDVKM. V shed 5 bases and J shed 5 bases, with 13 bases lying between them. The CDR3 DNA is TGTGCCAGCAGTCTCCAGAGGGGGAACGAGCAGTACTTC. This codes for CASSLQRGNEQYF.

The genes are TRBV6-5 and TRBJ1-3; tentative D call: TRBD1 (6 bases). Germline V lookup: CDR1 MNHEY, CDR2 SVGAGI. The CDR3 extends over 14 amino acids. The V end lost 7 bases, the J end lost 2 bases, and 12 bases lay between the germline ends. The CDR3 sequence is CASTQRGTGNTIYF. As DNA, the CDR3 is TGTGCCAGCACCCAAAGGGGGACTGGAAACACCATATATTTT.

This sequence joins TRBV4-1 and TRBJ1-5, with D possibly matching TRBD1 (5 bases). The CDR3 runs 15 residues. Germline lookup yields CDR1 MGHRA and CDR2 YSYEKL. V was shortened by 0 bases and J by 4 bases, with 10 bases between the two germline ends. The CDR3 nucleotides read TGCGCCAGCAGCCAAGATCGACAGATTAATCAGCCCCAGCATTTT. As protein: CASSQDRQINQPQHF.

The chain couples TRBV28 to TRBJ2-5; 10 bases align to TRBD2. The V gene end was trimmed by 2 bases and the J gene end by 1 base; junction bases not matched to a gene: 4. Germline CDR1 is MDHEN and CDR2 is SYDVKM. The CDR3 contains 16 residues. The CDR3 here is CASSLGSGRTQETQYF. The CDR3 DNA reads TGTGCCAGCAGTTTAGGTAGCGGGAGGACCCAAGAGACCCAGTACTTC.

A single count supports this clone. V gene TRBV19 combines with J gene TRBJ1-5, with D perhaps TRBD1 (6 bases). The ends were cut back, 3 bases at V and 1 base at J, with 10 bases in the middle. CDR3 size: 15 residues. The germline CDR1 and CDR2 sequences are LNHDA and SQIVND (reference sequence). CDR3 loop: CASSIYQGSNQPQHF. In DNA form, the CDR3 reads TGTGCCAGTAGTATCTATCAGGGGAGCAATCAGCCCCAGCATTTT.

The chain couples TRBV28 to TRBJ2-7; tentatively, D is TRBD1 (6 bases). Per the germline V gene, CDR1 is MDHEN and CDR2 is SYDVKM. This CDR3 has 15 residues. V shed 6 bases and J shed 1 base, with 16 bases lying between them. CDR3 nucleotide sequence: TGTGCCAGCAGCCAAAGACAGGCACCATCCTACGAGCAGTACTTC. This codes for CASSQRQAPSYEQYF.

The chain carries TRBV19 and TRBJ2-1, with D possibly matching TRBD1 (6 bases). From germline, CDR1 is LNHDA and CDR2 SQIVND (reference sequence). This CDR3 contains 14 residues. V was clipped by 7 bases and J by 7 bases, with 17 bases between them. The CDR3 reads CASKGRGRGNEQFF. The CDR3 nucleotides read TGTGCCAGTAAGGGCAGGGGTAGGGGGAATGAGCAGTTCTTC.

The chain combines TRBV4-1 with TRBJ1-3, with 8 bases fitting TRBD1. CDR1 MGHRA and CDR2 YSYEKL come from the germline V gene. This CDR3 has 17 amino acids. The trim removed 4 bases at V and 0 bases at J, leaving 8 bases unmatched. This CDR3 reads CASSPSGTGVSGNTIYF. The CDR3 region has the DNA TGCGCCAGCAGCCCTTCCGGGACAGGCGTCTCTGGAAACACCATATATTTT.

The chain employs TRBV7-8 and TRBJ2-4, with 7 bases identical to TRBD2. This CDR3 comprises 15 residues. The germline gives CDR1 SGHVS, CDR2 FQNEAQ. The J segment lost 4 bases and the V segment lost 2 bases, leaving 5 bases of the junction unmatched. The CDR3 sequence is CASSLQWEGKNIQYF. The DNA for the CDR3 is TGTGCCAGCAGCTTACAGTGGGAGGGGAAAAACATTCAGTACTTC.

The CDR3 DNA follows: TGTGCCAGCAGCGTAGAGGGCGGGAAAAACATTCAGTACTTC. Translated, it gives CASSVEGGKNIQYF. The genes are TRBV9 and TRBJ2-4, with D maybe TRBD2 (5 bases). Germline V gene data show CDR1 as SGDLS and CDR2 as YYNGEE. The length of the CDR3 is 14 residues. The ends were cut back, 0 bases at V and 4 bases at J, with 8 bases in the middle.

This clone was picked up a small number of times. The chain combines TRBV5-1 with TRBJ1-3; 7 positions agree with TRBD1. CDR3 length equals 15 residues. J lost 4 bases, V lost 3 bases, and 7 bases had no gene match. CDR1 is SGHRS and CDR2 is YFSETQ in the germline V gene. Here the CDR3 reads CASSSKTGAGNTIYF. The CDR3, as DNA: TGCGCCAGCAGCTCAAAAACAGGGGCCGGAAACACCATATATTTT.

This chain connects TRBV19 to TRBJ2-2; D is perhaps TRBD2 (6 bases). The CDR3 spans 14 residues. Germline V gene data show CDR1 as LNHDA and CDR2 as SQIVND (reference sequence). V was trimmed by 3 bases and J by 6 bases, leaving 11 bases between them. This chain's CDR3 is CASSIRGEAGELFF. CDR3 nucleotides: TGTGCCAGTAGTATCCGAGGGGAGGCCGGGGAGCTGTTTTTT.

The rearrangement joins TRBV9 to TRBJ1-1; D remains unclear. The V gene lost 0 bases and the J gene lost 8 bases, with 14 bases spanning the gap. The CDR3 extends over 14 amino acids. Germline V gene sequence: CDR1 SGDLS, CDR2 YYNGEE. The CDR3 is CASSVAAGVKEAFF. CDR3 bases: TGTGCCAGCAGCGTAGCGGCCGGGGTTAAGGAAGCTTTCTTT.

This chain joins TRBV19 and TRBJ1-2, with 9 bases identical to TRBD1. CDR1 is LNHDA, CDR2 SQIVND, per germline (reference sequence). Trimming took 7 bases from V and 2 from J; bases not matched to a gene: 8. There are 15 residues in the CDR3. The chain's CDR3 is CASKDRDRANYGYTF. The CDR3 coding sequence is TGTGCCAGTAAGGACCGGGACAGGGCAAACTATGGCTACACCTTC.

This rearrangement joins TRBV28 to TRBJ1-2; D remains unclear. Germline CDR1 is MDHEN and CDR2 is SYDVKM. The V end lost 6 bases, the J end lost 6 bases, and 17 bases lay between the germline ends. The CDR3 is 14 amino acids. CDR3 sequence: CASSLGMGGDGYTF. CDR3 nucleotides: TGTGCCAGCAGCTTGGGGATGGGAGGCGATGGCTACACCTTC.

This clone showed up just once. The chain couples TRBV6-1 to TRBJ2-7; 7 positions agree with TRBD1. The CDR3 extends over 13 amino acids. The germline V gene encodes CDR1 MNHNS and CDR2 SASEGT. V lost 7 bases to trimming and J lost 1 base; unmatched junction nucleotides: 4. The CDR3 reads CASTSGQSYEQYF. The CDR3 bases are TGTGCCAGCACTTCGGGACAGTCCTACGAGCAGTACTTC.

The chain links TRBV11-3 to TRBJ2-3; TRBD2 matches at 8 bases. Germline loops: CDR1 SGHNT, CDR2 YENEEA. With V trimmed by 5 bases and J by 2 bases, 6 bases remained unmatched. The CDR3 spans 15 residues. The CDR3 here is CASSAAGGPTDTQYF. The CDR3 bases are TGTGCCAGCAGCGCGGCGGGGGGCCCCACAGATACGCAGTATTTT.

This clone has a single count. The chain has TRBV11-1 and TRBJ2-2; tentatively, D is TRBD1 (6 bases). Per the germline V gene, CDR1 is SGHAT and CDR2 is FQDESV (reference sequence). V was cut by 1 base and J by 7 bases, with 16 bases left in between. The CDR3 loop spans 16 amino acids. This CDR3 reads CASSLVPRGAGGELFF. The CDR3, as DNA: TGTGCCAGCAGCTTAGTCCCCAGGGGCGCCGGCGGGGAGCTGTTTTTT.